A single sample gave rise to the 6 T cell receptor beta chains below, sequenced in a study of human T cells and chemical hapten exposure. TCRdb reprocessed the RACE reads via MiXCR and lists one record per CDR3 protein. The profile shows around 80,000 distinct CDR3 sequences, 6% to 8.5% of them singletons. Time point specified: patch test 2, 6 weeks after DPC sensitization. Treatment indicated: therapeutic diphenylcyclopropenone sensitization with weekly scalp DPC. Source: whole blood, taken in connection with sensitization to the hapten diphenylcyclopropenone (DPC). The receptor source for this set is a woman younger than 45 with alopecia areata. Some clones in this sample may be carry-over from other donors' samples.

This clonotype showed up many times. The V and J genes are TRBV3-1 and TRBJ2-1, with 8 bases fitting TRBD2. The V segment lost 4 bases and the J segment 13 bases; nucleotides outside the gene matches: 18. Germline CDR1 LGHDT, CDR2 YNNKEL (reference sequence). This CDR3 comprises 16 residues. The CDR3 DNA is TGTGCCAGCAGCCCTGCGGGACTAGTTTTTACGAAGCCTCAGTTCTTC. Translated: CASSPAGLVFTKPQFF.

This clonotype was observed many times. The chain employs TRBV12-3 or TRBV12-4 and TRBJ2-3; the D gene is possibly TRBD2 (5 bases). The length of the CDR3 is 14 residues. V shed 2 bases and J shed 3 bases, with 9 bases lying between them. CDR3 loop: CASSLFEGTDTQYF. The CDR3 region has the DNA TGTGCCAGCAGTTTATTTGAGGGAACAGATACGCAGTATTTT.

There are many counts of this clonotype. This rearrangement joins TRBV4-2 to TRBJ2-7; 9 nucleotides line up with TRBD2. Per germline, CDR1 LGHNA and CDR2 YNFKEQ. V lost 1 base and J lost 6; bases outside the gene matches: 7. This CDR3 has 15 amino acids. Here the CDR3 reads CASSQGSGLAREQYF. The CDR3 nucleotides are TGTGCCAGCAGCCAAGGGAGTGGACTAGCGCGCGAGCAGTACTTC.

A few counts support this clonotype. The chain joins TRBV12-3 or TRBV12-4 to TRBJ2-3, with unresolved D. Trimming left V 2 bases short and J 6 bases short, with 6 bases between. The CDR3 has 12 amino acids. DNA of the CDR3: TGTGCCAGCAGTTTATCGGATGATACGCAGTATTTT. It encodes CASSLSDDTQYF.

The chain has TRBV10-3 and TRBJ2-5; D gene unclear. The CDR3 length is 13 residues. Germline V gene sequence: CDR1 ENHRY, CDR2 SYGVKD. Trimming removed 0 bases at V and 5 bases at J, with 7 bases between. CDR3 bases: TGTGCCATCAGTGAGTCGACTCCGGAGACCCAGTACTTC. Translation gives CAISESTPETQYF.

This clonotype appeared many times. The rearrangement joins TRBV5-1 to TRBJ1-1, with D perhaps matching TRBD1 (6 bases). The CDR3 loop spans 13 amino acids. Deletions cut 5 bases from V and 3 bases from J, with 11 bases between. Germline CDR1 reads SGHRS; CDR2 reads YFSETQ. The CDR3 is CASRYRADTEAFF. The CDR3 DNA sequence: TGCGCCAGCAGGTACAGGGCTGACACTGAAGCTTTCTTT.